These 21 T cell receptor beta chains came from one sample sequenced in a study of shared clonotypes between healthy human individuals. Profiling relied on immunoSEQ multiplex PCR, and the TCRdb table lists in-frame clones only, not all of them. Of some 1.5 million clones in the sample, 95% to 97% were seen once. Sequencing was done on a sample of naive CD4+ T cells sorted from blood. Subset indicated: CD45RA+ positively selected. The receptors come from a man aged 30 to 45 in good health.

The V call is TRBV7-2, the J call TRBJ1-5; 7 nucleotides agree with TRBD1. This CDR3 contains 16 residues. Germline trimming cut 5 bases from V and 1 base from J; bases unmatched to any gene: 8. Germline V lookup: CDR1 SGHTA, CDR2 FQGNSA. CDR3 in DNA: TGTGCCAGCAGCCGACAGGGAGCGCTGAGCAATCAGCCCCAGCATTTT. As protein: CASSRQGALSNQPQHF.

This clone was detected only once. This rearrangement joins TRBV28 to TRBJ1-5, with D tentatively TRBD1 (5 bases). The CDR3 is made up of 15 amino acids. Trimming removed 4 bases at V and 5 bases at J, with 15 bases between. The germline CDR1 and CDR2 sequences are MDHEN and SYDVKM. The chain's CDR3 is CASSYPGQADQPQHF. DNA for the CDR3: TGTGCCAGCAGTTACCCGGGGCAGGCTGATCAGCCCCAGCATTTT.

The rearrangement joins TRBV18 to TRBJ2-7, with no clear D. The V end lost 0 bases, the J end lost 0 bases, and 6 bases lay between the germline ends. From germline, CDR1 is KGHSH and CDR2 LQKENI. This CDR3 is built from 14 residues. The CDR3 DNA reads as TGTGCCAGCTCACCACCGGGCAACTCCTACGAGCAGTACTTC. It yields the protein CASSPPGNSYEQYF.

Turning to this clone: Other DNA sequences from this sample encode an identical CDR3 as well. The CDR3 sequence: CASSLALSYEQYF. The CDR3 DNA is TGCGCCAGCAGCTTGGCGCTGAGCTACGAGCAGTACTTC. The chain recombines TRBV5-1 with TRBJ2-7; no firm D call. V was pared by 0 bases and J by 3 bases, with 7 bases between. Germline loops: CDR1 SGHRS, CDR2 YFSETQ. CDR3 length: 13 residues.

The chain combines TRBV10-3 with TRBJ2-7; D ambiguous. Germline CDR1 reads ENHRY; CDR2 reads SYGVKD. The germline V and J ends were trimmed by 7 bases and 6 bases, with 16 bases remaining between them. The CDR3 loop spans 13 amino acids. CDR3 amino acids: CAITEELTGEQYF. The DNA of the CDR3 is TGTGCCATCACCGAGGAGCTTACGGGCGAGCAGTACTTC.

This chain links TRBV7-2 with TRBJ2-7; 10 bases align to TRBD2. From germline, CDR1 is SGHTA and CDR2 FQGNSA. The CDR3 runs 16 residues. Losses at the gene ends were 5 bases for V and 1 base for J; bases not matched to a gene: 8. The CDR3 DNA reads as TGTGCCAGCAGCAAAGCTAGCGGGAGCTTATCCTACGAGCAGTACTTC. This encodes CASSKASGSLSYEQYF.

The V call is TRBV18, the J call TRBJ2-1, with no clear D. Trimming cost V 2 bases and J 7 bases, with 12 bases left between them. The germline CDR1 and CDR2 sequences are KGHSH and LQKENI. This CDR3 has 14 amino acids. The CDR3 nucleotides read TGTGCCAGCTCACCAGGTCCAGCAACAAATGAGCAGTTCTTC. Translated, it gives CASSPGPATNEQFF.

This clone was observed a handful of times. The chain links TRBV6-1 to TRBJ2-7; 7 bases agree with TRBD1. The germline gives CDR1 MNHNS, CDR2 SASEGT. The CDR3 length is 12 residues. After removal of 8 bases from V and 0 bases from J, the junction contained 1 base not matched to a gene. In nucleotides, the CDR3 is TGTGCCAGCGGGACAGCCTCCTACGAGCAGTACTTC. It codes for CASGTASYEQYF.

The chain links TRBV25-1 to TRBJ2-5; 10 positions agree with TRBD2. With V trimmed by 6 bases and J by 3 bases, 7 bases remained unmatched. Germline CDR1 is MGHDK and CDR2 is SYGVNS. The CDR3 runs 15 residues. Here the CDR3 reads CASRARLAGEETQYF. The CDR3, as DNA: TGTGCCAGCAGGGCTAGGCTAGCGGGAGAAGAGACCCAGTACTTC.

The rearrangement links TRBV10-2 to TRBJ2-5; 11 nucleotides agree with TRBD2. This CDR3 comprises 15 residues. CDR1 is WSHSY and CDR2 is SAAADI in the germline V gene. The V and J ends lost 5 bases and 5 bases, in that order; junction bases with no gene match: 7. CDR3 sequence reads: CASSLLAGVGETQYF. CDR3 DNA sequence: TGCGCCAGCAGTTTACTAGCGGGAGTAGGGGAGACCCAGTACTTC.

The gene calls are TRBV10-1 and TRBJ2-1; 15 bases are shared with TRBD2. Trimming cost V 5 bases and J 6 bases; bases outside gene matches: 2. Per the germline V gene, CDR1 is WNHNN and CDR2 is SYGVQD (reference sequence). This CDR3 is built from 15 residues. The CDR3 DNA sequence: TGCGCCAGCAGTCGGGGACTAGCGGGAGGCAATGAGCAGTTCTTC. Amino acid sequence: CASSRGLAGGNEQFF.

The J gene is TRBJ2-1, the V gene TRBV6-5; 11 bases map to TRBD2. Germline V lookup: CDR1 MNHEY, CDR2 SVGAGI. V lost 4 bases to trimming and J lost 8 bases; unmatched junction nucleotides: 7. This CDR3 region has 15 residues. CDR3 residues: CASSLFTSGSYEQFF. Written as DNA, the CDR3 is TGTGCCAGCAGTTTGTTCACTAGCGGGAGTTATGAGCAGTTCTTC.

The V call is TRBV27, the J call TRBJ2-7; 7 nucleotides line up with TRBD2. Per the germline V gene, CDR1 is MNHEY and CDR2 is SMNVEV (reference sequence). Unmatched junction bases numbered 8, after V lost 2 bases and J lost 4 bases. This CDR3 spans 15 amino acids. The chain's CDR3 is CASSLEVGRSYEQYF. In DNA form, the CDR3 reads TGTGCCAGCAGTTTAGAGGTCGGGAGGTCTTACGAGCAGTACTTC.

V gene TRBV7-9 combines with J gene TRBJ2-5; D assignment may be TRBD1 or TRBD2 (5 bases each). V was pared by 1 base and J by 7 bases, with 13 bases between. This CDR3 is built from 14 residues. From germline, CDR1 is SEHNR and CDR2 FQNEAQ (reference sequence). CDR3 nucleotides: TGTGCCAGCAGCTTAGGGGACGTCCAGGGGACCCAGTACTTC. Translated, it gives CASSLGDVQGTQYF.

This clone was recorded a few times. V usage is TRBV7-8 and J usage is TRBJ1-4; D not certain. The germline V and J ends were trimmed by 5 bases and 8 bases, with 18 bases remaining between them. The germline V gene has CDR1 SGHVS and CDR2 FQNEAQ. This CDR3 spans 15 amino acids. Written as DNA, the CDR3 is TGTGCCAGCAGCCCGATGGGTGGCTCGGGAGAAAAACTGTTTTTT. Translated: CASSPMGGSGEKLFF.

The J gene is TRBJ2-3, the V gene TRBV7-9, with 12 bases lining up with TRBD2. V shed 5 bases and J 5 bases; nucleotides not matched to a gene: 8. This CDR3 region has 16 residues. Germline loops: CDR1 SEHNR, CDR2 FQNEAQ (reference sequence). The DNA for the CDR3 is TGTGCCAGCAGCCGCCCTAGCGGGAGGGCTGTAGATACGCAGTATTTT. The encoded protein is CASSRPSGRAVDTQYF.

The rearrangement uses TRBV11-2 and TRBJ1-5; unclear D gene. The V end was cut by 5 bases, the J end by 3 bases, with 14 bases between. The CDR3 loop spans 15 amino acids. The germline CDR1 and CDR2 sequences are SGHAT and FQNNGV. The DNA of the CDR3 is TGTGCCAGCAGCCCTGGTACAGTGAACAATCAGCCCCAGCATTTT. Protein product: CASSPGTVNNQPQHF.

This chain joins TRBV4-1 and TRBJ1-2, with D tentatively TRBD1 (5 bases). Trimming pared 4 bases from V and 6 bases from J, leaving 18 bases between. CDR3 length equals 15 residues. CDR1 MGHRA and CDR2 YSYEKL come from the germline V gene. The CDR3 loop is CASSLIGRVRDGYTF. The CDR3 region has the DNA TGCGCCAGCAGCCTCATAGGCAGGGTCCGTGATGGCTACACCTTC.

V usage is TRBV6-5 and J usage is TRBJ2-7; 10 bases map to TRBD2. The CDR3 has 15 amino acids. Germline CDR1 MNHEY, CDR2 SVGAGI. The junction had 7 bases not matched to a gene; V was cut back by 5 bases and J by 3 bases. In DNA form, the CDR3 reads TGTGCCAGCAGTCCTGTAGCGGGAGGTCTCTACGAGCAGTACTTC. This codes for CASSPVAGGLYEQYF.

V gene TRBV6-6 combines with J gene TRBJ2-7, with 8 bases that match TRBD2. This CDR3 is built from 15 residues. Trimming cost V 0 bases and J 4 bases; bases outside gene matches: 5. The germline CDR1 and CDR2 sequences are MNHNY and SVGAGI (reference sequence). CDR3 residues: CASSYSSSGNYEQYF. The CDR3 DNA is TGTGCCAGCAGTTACTCGAGTAGCGGGAATTACGAGCAGTACTTC.

The chain has TRBV27 and TRBJ2-2; D not certain. The germline V gene encodes CDR1 MNHEY and CDR2 SMNVEV (reference sequence). V was pared by 5 bases and J by 9 bases, with 13 bases between. The CDR3 is 13 residues long. In nucleotides, the CDR3 is TGTGCCAGCAGTCTCTCTATACCCCGGGAGCTGTTTTTT. Translated, it gives CASSLSIPRELFF.